The TCR beta chain described here comes from a study of T cell responses to AZD1222 COVID-19 vaccine. Study as a whole: Samples with a second dose at about 4 or about 12 weeks were pooled together.

Here immunoSEQ multiplex PCR was the method, and the copy in TCRdb shows in-frame clones only, minus some. The data contain 100,000 or so clones, about 85% of them singletons. General study results and limits: Donors were largely white British and mainly female; clonal diversity was possibly underestimated. Spike-specific TCR breadth and depth went up after people got two AZD1222 doses.

Germline V gives CDR1 MGHRA, CDR2 YSYEKL. The CDR3 contains 18 residues. V lost 0 bases and J 0 bases, leaving 14 bases between the germline ends. A note on this clone: Its antigen is still unknown.

The source was peripheral blood, collected on day 0 of AZD1222 vaccination. This sequence originates from an adult in good health. The rearrangement links TRBV4-1 to TRBJ2-2, with a tentative D call TRBD1 (5 bases). CDR3 loop: CASSQEGAGRTNTGELFF. CDR3 sequence (DNA): TGCGCCAGCAGCCAAGAAGGGGCAGGGCGTACGAACACCGGGGAGCTGTTTTTT.